One TCR beta chain is described in this entry. The antigen is not known. Other DNA sequences in this sample translate to the same CDR3. This sample was taken from a study of shared clonotypes between healthy human individuals. Study-wide findings and caveats: It was the non-shared clonotypes that had lower generation probabilities than clonotypes shared by all four donors.

Data came from immunoSEQ multiplex PCR; TCRdb stores just in-frame clones and leaves some out. The data hold some 2.4 million clones, with under 95% observed a single time. The CDR3 sequence is 15 residues long. Germline CDR1 SGHTA, CDR2 FQGTGA. Trimming removed 3 bases from V and 0 bases from J; junction bases left unmatched: 1. The gene calls are TRBV7-3 and TRBJ2-1; 8 bases are shared with TRBD1. Material: naive CD4+ T cells from PBMCs. Subset described: CD45RA+ positively selected. This receptor was taken from a man between 18 and 29 years old in good health. Some clones in this sample may be carry-over from other donors' samples. CDR3 protein: CASSFDRGSYNEQFF. The CDR3 region has the DNA TGTGCCAGCAGCTTCGACAGGGGCTCCTACAATGAGCAGTTCTTC.